This entry describes one TCR beta chain. This record belongs to a study of blood T cell repertoires in COVID-19. Whole-study context: Donors in the United States, Italy and Spain gave samples during acute or convalescent COVID-19. In each case, the material was cDNA or gDNA derived from T cells, B-cell-depleted T cells, or PBMCs.

The germline V gene has CDR1 SGHVS and CDR2 FQNEAQ. Deletions cut 5 bases from V and 8 bases from J, with 15 bases between. CDR3 length equals 14 residues. Original methodology: Reference gene primer amplification gave nucleated cell count estimates. Sequenced by immunoSEQ multiplex PCR; TCRdb stores in-frame clones only, minus some. V and J calls and clone size come straight from that table; D and trimming were deduced from the DNA. Found here are over 200,000 clones, approximately 84% of them singletons; the top ten hold 1.9%. Sequenced sample: peripheral blood. The chain uses TRBV7-8 and TRBJ1-4; D not certain. The sequence was collected from a man in his forties with active or convalescent COVID-19. CDR3 DNA sequence: TGTGCCAGCAGCCCCCTTCGCTCCGGGGAAAAACTGTTTTTT. Amino acid sequence: CASSPLRSGEKLFF.